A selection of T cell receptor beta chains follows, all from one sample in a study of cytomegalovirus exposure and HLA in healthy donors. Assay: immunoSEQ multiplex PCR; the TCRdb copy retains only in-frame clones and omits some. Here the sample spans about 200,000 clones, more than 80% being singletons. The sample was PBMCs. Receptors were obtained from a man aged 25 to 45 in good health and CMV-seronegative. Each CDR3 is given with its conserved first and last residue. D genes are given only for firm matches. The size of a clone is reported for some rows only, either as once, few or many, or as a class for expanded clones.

TGTGCCAGCAGTTACAAGGGAGACACTGAAGCTTTCTTT,CASSYKGDTEAFF,TRBV6-5,.,.,TRBJ1-1
TGTGCCAGCAGTGCCCCCGGTGCCCTGCGGGCCTACGAGCAGTACTTC,CASSAPGALRAYEQYF,TRBV6-1,.,.,TRBJ2-7
TGCGCCAGCAGCTTGGATGCAGGGGGCGACGGCTACACCTTC,CASSLDAGGDGYTF,TRBV5-1,TRBD1,.,TRBJ1-2
TGTGCCAGCCGGTCGATCACAGGGGTTGGGTATCGAGATCAGCCCCAGCATTTT,CASRSITGVGYRDQPQHF,TRBV19,TRBD1,.,TRBJ1-5
TGTGCCATCAGTGGGGGACTAGCGGGGAGTGCTAGCACAGATACGCAGTATTTT,CAISGGLAGSASTDTQYF,TRBV10-3,TRBD2,.,TRBJ2-3
TGTGCCAGCAGTTCCTCGACACTGATCTATGGCTACACCTTC,CASSSSTLIYGYTF,TRBV6-5,.,.,TRBJ1-2
TGTGCCAGCAGCTTGCAGGGGAAGGAAGAGACCCAGTACTTC,CASSLQGKEETQYF,TRBV5-5,.,.,TRBJ2-5
TGCGCCAGCAGCCAAGAACAGGCGTATAATAGCAAACTGTTTTTT,CASSQEQAYNSKLFF,TRBV4-3,.,.,TRBJ1-4
TGTGCCAGCAGTGAGAGGCCGAACACCGGGGAGCTGTTTTTT,CASSERPNTGELFF,TRBV2,.,.,TRBJ2-2
TGTGCCAGCAACATTTTCAGGGGCCTCAACACTGAAGCTTTCTTT,CASNIFRGLNTEAFF,TRBV5-6,.,once,TRBJ1-1
TGCAGCGTTGAACTATGGGACAGGGGGACCTACGAGCAGTACTTC,CSVELWDRGTYEQYF,TRBV29-1,TRBD1,.,TRBJ2-7
TGTGCCAGCAGTGAATTGGGAACCTCTGGGGCCAGCGTCCTGACTTTC,CASSELGTSGASVLTF,TRBV6-1,.,.,TRBJ2-6
TGCAGTGCTGGACAGGGGCTTGAGCAGTACTTC,CSAGQGLEQYF,TRBV20-1,TRBD1,.,TRBJ2-7
TGCGCCAGCAGCTTCGGGAGGGAAGCTTTCTTT,CASSFGREAFF,TRBV5-1,.,once,TRBJ1-1
TGTGCCAGCAGTTTACTAGGGAGGGGGGGGTATCACTACACCTTC,CASSLLGRGGYHYTF,TRBV27,.,once,TRBJ1-2
TGTGCCAGCAGTAATGGGGCACTTCAGGGCTATGGCTACACCTTC,CASSNGALQGYGYTF,TRBV28,.,.,TRBJ1-2
TGCAGCGTTGATAGCAAGTCACTAAACTATGGCTACACCTTC,CSVDSKSLNYGYTF,TRBV29-1,.,.,TRBJ1-2
TGTGCCAGCAGCTTCGACAGGGCGATTGGAAACACCATATATTTT,CASSFDRAIGNTIYF,TRBV5-4,TRBD1,once,TRBJ1-3
TGCGCCAGCAGCCAAGACCATTATGGGACCAACAGGGGCGAGACCCAGTACTTC,CASSQDHYGTNRGETQYF,TRBV4-1,TRBD1,.,TRBJ2-5
TGTGCCAGCAGCTGGGACTTGACGACCCAGTACTTC,CASSWDLTTQYF,TRBV7-2,.,.,TRBJ2-5
TGTGCCAGCAGTTTAGGGGGGGGGACAGGGGAAGAGACCCAGTACTTC,CASSLGGGTGEETQYF,TRBV27,TRBD1,.,TRBJ2-5
TGTGCCAGCAGCTCCACAGGGTTCGGAGCCGGGGAGCTGTTTTTT,CASSSTGFGAGELFF,TRBV7-2,.,.,TRBJ2-2
TGTGCCAGCAGCTTGGGACGACAGGGGGATCAGCCCCAGCATTTT,CASSLGRQGDQPQHF,TRBV5-6,TRBD1,.,TRBJ1-5
TGTGCCAGTAGCTCAACAGGGGGAGATTTAGAGCAGTACTTC,CASSSTGGDLEQYF,TRBV19,TRBD1,.,TRBJ2-7
TGTGCCAGCAGTCACAGGGAGAATCAGCCCCAGCATTTT,CASSHRENQPQHF,TRBV2,.,.,TRBJ1-5
TGTGCCAGCAGCTTCGCCGGGACAGGGACTCAGCCCCAGCATTTT,CASSFAGTGTQPQHF,TRBV7-9,TRBD1,.,TRBJ1-5
TGCGCCAGCAGCTTGGCCGGACAGGGGTTGGAGACCCAGTACTTC,CASSLAGQGLETQYF,TRBV5-1,TRBD1,.,TRBJ2-5
TGTGCCAGCAGTGCATCCCGGGGTTACACTGAAGCTTTCTTT,CASSASRGYTEAFF,TRBV2,.,.,TRBJ1-1
TGTGCCAGCAGCCAAAAAGCCCACTCCGGGGAGACCCAGTACTTC,CASSQKAHSGETQYF,TRBV14,.,.,TRBJ2-5
TGTGCCAGCTCACCAGATATTGGGGGCGAGCAGTTCTTC,CASSPDIGGEQFF,TRBV18,.,.,TRBJ2-1
TGCGCCAGCAGCGAATTGGGGGGGGGATCCGCCAAAAACATTCAGTACTTC,CASSELGGGSAKNIQYF,TRBV5-1,TRBD2,.,TRBJ2-4
TGTGCCAGCAGCTTGGGCACATCCGGGGAGCTGTTTTTT,CASSLGTSGELFF,TRBV5-5,.,.,TRBJ2-2
TGTGCCAGCAGCGTAGCCCTGGACTCCCCTAGCACAGATACGCAGTATTTT,CASSVALDSPSTDTQYF,TRBV9,.,.,TRBJ2-3
TGTGCCAGCAGTTTGCTAGCGTGGGATACGCAGTATTTT,CASSLLAWDTQYF,TRBV27,.,few,TRBJ2-3
TGTGCCAGCAGTGAAGGTGGAGGGTGGTCACCCCTCCACTTT,CASSEGGGWSPLHF,TRBV2,.,.,TRBJ1-6
TGTGCCAGTAGTATAGTCGGGTTGAGCTATGGCTACACCTTC,CASSIVGLSYGYTF,TRBV19,.,.,TRBJ1-2
TGTGCCAGCAGCCCGGGCGGGGCCACCCCGAACACCGGGGAGCTGTTTTTT,CASSPGGATPNTGELFF,TRBV5-4,.,.,TRBJ2-2
TGTGCCAGCAGCTTTGGGTCGGGGACAGGGGGATCCTACGAGCAGTACTTC,CASSFGSGTGGSYEQYF,TRBV7-9,TRBD1,.,TRBJ2-7
TGTGCCAGCTCACCGCGAAGGGGAGAGACCCAGTACTTC,CASSPRRGETQYF,TRBV18,.,.,TRBJ2-5
TGTGCCAGCACACCCGGGACTAATCAAGCCGGGGAGCTGTTTTTT,CASTPGTNQAGELFF,TRBV6-5,TRBD2,.,TRBJ2-2
TGTGCCAGCAGCCCATCCCGGGACAGGGCCCACGAGCAGTACTTC,CASSPSRDRAHEQYF,TRBV7-8,TRBD1,.,TRBJ2-7
TGTGCCAGCAGCCCAGCGGGGATTAACACCGGGGAGCTGTTTTTT,CASSPAGINTGELFF,TRBV27,TRBD2,.,TRBJ2-2
TGTGCCAGCAGCTTAGTCGGCGGAGACCAGTACTTC,CASSLVGGDQYF,TRBV7-3,.,.,TRBJ2-5
TGTGCCAGCAGGAGCCTAGCGGGGGGGCTCGGGGAGCAGTACTTC,CASRSLAGGLGEQYF,TRBV27,TRBD2,.,TRBJ2-7
TGTGCCAGCAGCCCGAGCAATCAGCCCCAGCATTTT,CASSPSNQPQHF,TRBV28,.,.,TRBJ1-5
TGTGCCAGCAGTCGAAACAGGGGGCAAGGAAACGAGCAGTACTTC,CASSRNRGQGNEQYF,TRBV6-5,TRBD1,.,TRBJ2-7
TGCGCCAGCAGCCCGGGAGGCCGCCTGGGCTACACCTTC,CASSPGGRLGYTF,TRBV5-1,.,.,TRBJ1-2
TGTGCCAGCAGTGAACCCACGAGGGTTCTGTACGAGCAGTACTTC,CASSEPTRVLYEQYF,TRBV6-1,.,few,TRBJ2-7
TGTGCCAGCTCACTTGGAGGGAATGGCTACACCTTC,CASSLGGNGYTF,TRBV18,.,.,TRBJ1-2
TGTGCCAGCAGCTTGGGCAATATACTAGGAGAGACCCAGTACTTC,CASSLGNILGETQYF,TRBV5-6,.,.,TRBJ2-5
TGTGCCAGCAGTCACGCACGGGGGGAAGCTTTCTTT,CASSHARGEAFF,TRBV7-6,.,.,TRBJ1-1
TGTGCCAGCTGGGGGGACAGGACAGATACGCAGTATTTT,CASWGDRTDTQYF,TRBV2,TRBD1,.,TRBJ2-3
TGTGCCAGCAGTCCCGGGACTAGCGAATTCACAGATACGCAGTATTTT,CASSPGTSEFTDTQYF,TRBV2,TRBD2,.,TRBJ2-3
TGTGCCAGCAGCCACGCAATCGGGAACTATGGCTACACCTTC,CASSHAIGNYGYTF,TRBV11-2,.,.,TRBJ1-2
TGTGCCAGCAGCCAGGAGGGAGATAATTCACCCCTCCACTTT,CASSQEGDNSPLHF,TRBV28,.,.,TRBJ1-6
TGTGCCAGCAGTCCCTACAGGGGAAAAGAGACCCAGTACTTC,CASSPYRGKETQYF,TRBV27,TRBD1,.,TRBJ2-5
TGTGCCAGCAGCCAAGATCTTATAACTGCCTACAATGAGCAGTTCTTC,CASSQDLITAYNEQFF,TRBV14,.,few,TRBJ2-1
TGTGCCAGCAGCTCCGGGACTATGATCACCGGGGAGCTGTTTTTT,CASSSGTMITGELFF,TRBV11-2,TRBD2,.,TRBJ2-2
TGTGCCAGCAGTGGGAATACGATCAGGGGCTACACCTTC,CASSGNTIRGYTF,TRBV2,.,.,TRBJ1-2